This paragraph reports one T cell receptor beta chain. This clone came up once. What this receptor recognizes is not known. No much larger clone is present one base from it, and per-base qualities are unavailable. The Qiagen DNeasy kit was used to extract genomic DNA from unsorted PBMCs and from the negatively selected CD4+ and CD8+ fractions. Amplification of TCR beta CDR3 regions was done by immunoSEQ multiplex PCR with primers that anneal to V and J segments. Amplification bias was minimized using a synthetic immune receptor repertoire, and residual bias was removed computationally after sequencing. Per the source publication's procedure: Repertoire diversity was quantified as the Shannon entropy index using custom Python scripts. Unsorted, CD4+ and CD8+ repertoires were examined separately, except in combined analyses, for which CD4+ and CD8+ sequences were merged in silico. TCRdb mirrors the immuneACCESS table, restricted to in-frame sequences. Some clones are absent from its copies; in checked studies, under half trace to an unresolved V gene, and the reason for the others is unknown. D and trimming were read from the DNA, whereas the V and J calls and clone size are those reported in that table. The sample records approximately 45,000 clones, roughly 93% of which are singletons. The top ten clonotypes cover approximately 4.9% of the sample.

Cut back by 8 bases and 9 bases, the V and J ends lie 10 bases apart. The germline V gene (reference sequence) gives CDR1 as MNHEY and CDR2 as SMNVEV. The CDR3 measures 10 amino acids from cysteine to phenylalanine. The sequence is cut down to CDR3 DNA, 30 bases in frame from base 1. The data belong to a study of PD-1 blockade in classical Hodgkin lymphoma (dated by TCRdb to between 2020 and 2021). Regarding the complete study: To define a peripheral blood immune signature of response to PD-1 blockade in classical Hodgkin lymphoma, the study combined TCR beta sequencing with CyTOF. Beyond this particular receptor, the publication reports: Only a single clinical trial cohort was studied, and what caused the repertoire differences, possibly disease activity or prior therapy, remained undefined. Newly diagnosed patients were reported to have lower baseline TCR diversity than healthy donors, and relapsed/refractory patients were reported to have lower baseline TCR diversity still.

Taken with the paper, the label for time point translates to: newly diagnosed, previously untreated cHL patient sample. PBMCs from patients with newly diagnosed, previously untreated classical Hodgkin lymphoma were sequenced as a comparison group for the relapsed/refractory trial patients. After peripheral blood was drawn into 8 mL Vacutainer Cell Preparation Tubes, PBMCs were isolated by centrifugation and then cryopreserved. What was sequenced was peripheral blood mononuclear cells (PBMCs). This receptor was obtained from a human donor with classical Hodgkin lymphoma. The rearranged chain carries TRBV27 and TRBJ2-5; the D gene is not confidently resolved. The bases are TGTGCCAGCGGCGCCTGGTCCCAGTACTTC. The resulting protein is CASGAWSQYF.